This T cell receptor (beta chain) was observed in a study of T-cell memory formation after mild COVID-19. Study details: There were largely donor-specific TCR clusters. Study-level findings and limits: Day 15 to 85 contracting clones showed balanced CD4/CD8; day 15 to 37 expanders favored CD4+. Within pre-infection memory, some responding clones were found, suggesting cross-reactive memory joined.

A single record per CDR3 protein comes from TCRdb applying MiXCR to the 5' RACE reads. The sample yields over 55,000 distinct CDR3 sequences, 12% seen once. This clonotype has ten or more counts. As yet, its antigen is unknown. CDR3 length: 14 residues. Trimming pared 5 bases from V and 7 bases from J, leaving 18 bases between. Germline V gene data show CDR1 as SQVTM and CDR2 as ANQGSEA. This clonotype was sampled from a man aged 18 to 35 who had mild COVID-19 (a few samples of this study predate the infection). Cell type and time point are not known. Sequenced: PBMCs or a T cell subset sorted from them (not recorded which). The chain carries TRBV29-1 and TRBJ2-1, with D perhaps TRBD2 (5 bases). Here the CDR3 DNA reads TGCAGCGTTTCCCGACCCCCGGGATTTAATGAGCAGTTCTTC. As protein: CSVSRPPGFNEQFF.